Listed below are T cell receptor beta chains from one sample, sequenced in a study of control samples from healthy donors and cancer patients. The method was immunoSEQ multiplex PCR; TCRdb's version includes in-frame clones alone and lacks a portion of them. The data contain 390,000 or so clones, approximately 92% of them singletons. Specimen: PBMCs. These receptors were taken from a man aged 40-50 years with head and neck cancer. Each CDR3 is given with its conserved first and last residue. D genes are given only for firm matches. Expanded clones get a size class; other rows say once, few or many, or leave the size out.

D	V	J	size	length	CDR3	DNA
.	TRBV7-2	TRBJ1-4	.	14	CASSFAGVTEKLFF	TGTGCCAGCAGCTTCGCAGGCGTAACGGAAAAACTGTTTTTT
TRBD1	TRBV4-2	TRBJ1-6	few	15	CASSREQGPHSPLHF	TGTGCCAGCAGCCGGGAACAGGGGCCCCATTCACCCCTCCACTTT
.	TRBV3-1/TRBV3-2	TRBJ2-1	once	14	CASSQDAFRNEQFF	TGTGCCAGCAGCCAAGACGCATTCCGGAATGAGCAGTTCTTC
.	TRBV9	TRBJ2-7	.	17	CASSVAASGLSIYEQYF	TGTGCCAGCAGCGTAGCTGCCTCCGGGTTGTCGATTTACGAGCAGTACTTC
.	TRBV24-1	TRBJ2-1	.	17	CATSDPLRRGSYNEQFF	TGTGCCACCAGTGATCCACTCAGGAGGGGCTCCTACAATGAGCAGTTCTTC
TRBD1	TRBV7-9	TRBJ1-5	.	14	CATGDRGGNQPQHF	TGTGCCACCGGGGACAGGGGTGGCAATCAGCCCCAGCATTTT
TRBD2	TRBV19	TRBJ2-3	.	18	CASSIVNLAGVGRDTQYF	TGTGCCAGTAGTATAGTCAATTTAGCGGGAGTAGGAAGAGATACGCAGTATTTT
.	TRBV28	TRBJ1-6	.	21	CASRYHYRAQNPRKPNSPLHF	TGTGCCAGCAGATATCATTATCGGGCACAGAACCCGCGAAAACCAAATTCACCCCTCCACTTT
TRBD1	TRBV19	TRBJ1-3	once	16	CASSRGQGSAGNTIYF	TGTGCCAGTAGTAGGGGACAGGGGTCGGCTGGAAACACCATATATTTT
TRBD1	TRBV7-2	TRBJ2-7	.	16	CASSLFGQGLSYEQYF	TGTGCCAGCAGCCTATTTGGACAGGGATTATCCTACGAGCAGTACTTC
.	TRBV5-6	TRBJ2-7	.	12	CASSSGPLEQYF	TGTGCCAGCAGTTCGGGACCCTTAGAGCAGTACTTC
.	TRBV7-3	TRBJ2-3	.	13	CASSPPREDTQYF	TGTGCCAGCAGCCCTCCTAGGGAGGATACGCAGTATTTT
TRBD1	TRBV18	TRBJ2-2	.	17	CASSPVIDRADTGELFF	TGTGCCAGCTCACCTGTGATCGACAGGGCGGACACCGGGGAGCTGTTTTTT
TRBD2	TRBV29-1	TRBJ2-7	.	14	CSVVGTRLSHEQYF	TGCAGCGTTGTCGGGACTAGACTTTCCCACGAGCAGTACTTC
TRBD1	TRBV7-2	TRBJ1-3	.	16	CASSATGPHSGNTIYF	TGTGCCAGCAGCGCGACAGGGCCCCACTCTGGAAACACCATATATTTT
TRBD2	TRBV5-1	TRBJ2-1	once	18	CASSPQTGLAGGRDEQFF	TGCGCCAGCAGCCCACAGACGGGACTAGCGGGAGGGCGGGATGAGCAGTTCTTC
.	TRBV28	TRBJ2-3	.	15	CASSPTPRGTDTQYF	TGTGCCAGCAGTCCTACCCCGAGGGGCACAGATACGCAGTATTTT
.	TRBV28	TRBJ1-1	.	12	CASRRADTEAFF	TGTGCCAGCCGACGGGCAGACACTGAAGCTTTCTTT
.	TRBV6-5	TRBJ1-1	.	11	CASLGNTEAFF	TGTGCCAGTTTGGGGAACACTGAAGCTTTCTTT
TRBD1	TRBV9	TRBJ1-3	.	15	CASSGWDRVQDTIYF	TGTGCCAGCAGCGGATGGGACAGGGTGCAAGACACCATATATTTT
.	TRBV2	TRBJ2-7	.	13	CASSVSRSYEQYF	TGTGCCAGCAGTGTTAGCAGATCCTACGAGCAGTACTTC
TRBD1	TRBV18	TRBJ2-7	.	14	CASSTGTGGYEQYF	TGTGCCAGCTCAACCGGGACAGGTGGTTACGAGCAGTACTTC
.	TRBV1	TRBJ2-2	.	17	CTSSQGRNEANTGELFF	TGCACCAGCAGCCAAGGTCGAAATGAGGCCAACACCGGGGAGCTGTTTTTT
.	TRBV3-1/TRBV3-2	TRBJ2-2	.	17	CASSQDWGRRRAGELFF	TGTGCCAGCAGCCAAGATTGGGGGCGCAGGAGGGCCGGGGAGCTGTTTTTT
.	TRBV28	TRBJ2-7	.	14	CASSLSRASYEQYF	TGTGCCAGCAGTTTATCCCGGGCGTCCTACGAGCAGTACTTC
.	TRBV5-5	TRBJ2-3	.	18	CASSLVGQALSSTDTQYF	TGTGCCAGCAGCTTGGTCGGGCAGGCGCTTTCTAGCACAGATACGCAGTATTTT
TRBD2	TRBV9	TRBJ2-7	.	15	CASSVSGAPTYEQYF	TGTGCCAGCAGCGTAAGCGGGGCCCCAACCTACGAGCAGTACTTC
TRBD1	TRBV5-1	TRBJ2-2	.	18	CASSLGQGQLSRGGELFF	TGCGCCAGCAGCTTAGGACAGGGGCAGCTCTCCAGGGGCGGGGAGCTGTTTTTT
TRBD1	TRBV6-5	TRBJ1-2	.	16	CASSYRSLRGHYGYTF	TGTGCCAGCAGTTATCGCTCATTGAGGGGGCACTATGGCTACACCTTC
.	TRBV5-1	TRBJ1-2	.	15	CASSPAPRGNYGYTF	TGCGCCAGCAGCCCCGCTCCCCGGGGGAACTATGGCTACACCTTC
TRBD2	TRBV29-1	TRBJ2-3	.	13	CGVGGRAADTQYF	TGCGGCGTCGGCGGGAGAGCCGCAGATACGCAGTATTTT
.	TRBV12-5	TRBJ1-3	.	18	CASGLVIGQGNPGNTIYF	TGTGCTAGTGGTTTGGTAATAGGGCAGGGTAACCCTGGAAACACCATATATTTT
.	TRBV27	TRBJ1-5	once	14	CASSLGARGQPQHF	TGTGCCAGCAGTTTGGGGGCTAGAGGGCAGCCCCAGCATTTT